These T cell receptor beta chains were read from a single sample in a study of T cell responses to AZD1222 COVID-19 vaccine. The protocol was immunoSEQ multiplex PCR, while the TCRdb copy is restricted to in-frame clones and leaves out a portion. This sample yields 20,000 to 25,000 clones, of which 70% to 85% are seen a single time; around 46% belongs to the top ten. The sequencing used peripheral blood, collected on day 0 of AZD1222 vaccination. The receptors here all came from an adult in good health. Both conserved end residues are part of each CDR3. Each record gives: J gene, V gene, CDR3 protein.

>TRBJ2-7|TRBV5-4
CASSLERGGVYEQYF
>TRBJ2-7|TRBV7-9
CASSLALLAGSYEQYF
>TRBJ2-7|TRBV7-9
CASSPPEPGAEQYF
>TRBJ1-6|TRBV7-2
CASSLVSGRVAGSPLHF
>TRBJ2-3|TRBV6-1
CASSEDVTGGHPTDTQYF
>TRBJ2-7|TRBV6-5
CASSYGGSGYEQYF
>TRBJ2-3|TRBV28
CASSSLASGPDTQYF
>TRBJ1-5|TRBV6-5
CASSLRQGPNQPQHF
>TRBJ2-1|TRBV5-6
CASSFGDRGGEQFF
>TRBJ1-2|TRBV9
CASSAQGRAEGYTF
>TRBJ2-5|TRBV4-1
CASSQETFQETQYF
>TRBJ2-7|TRBV7-2
CASSSGLRLAGGKYEQYF
>TRBJ2-1|TRBV11-2
CASSLLTEQFF
>TRBJ2-7|TRBV14
CASSQEDSRSYEQYF
>TRBJ2-3|TRBV19
CASSNAGAPDTQYF
>TRBJ2-2|TRBV23-1
CASSQGTAPSRVTGELFF
>TRBJ2-1|TRBV10-3
CAIAPHGRGEANEQFF
>TRBJ1-5|TRBV15
CATSRDGEGRGKFNQPQHF
>TRBJ1-1|TRBV5-6
CASSLELAGAGDTEAFF
>TRBJ2-5|TRBV10-2
CASSSGQGAYQETQYF
>TRBJ2-1|TRBV7-8
CASSPSLNEQFF
>TRBJ2-7|TRBV30
CAWSAMAGAYEQYF
>TRBJ2-7|TRBV9
CASSLFDVGPSSYEQYF
>TRBJ2-3|TRBV13
CASSSGQGPDTQYF